The sequence of this T cell receptor beta chain was determined in a study of tumor-infiltrating lymphocytes in primary liver carcinoma. Total RNA amounting to around 540 ng was the source from which TCR beta cDNA was made with a constant-region primer. Modified slightly, ARM-PCR produced TCR beta libraries over three nested multiplex PCR rounds. In the first two PCR rounds, TRBV1-TRBV30 forward primers were paired with a C-beta reverse primer, and each round lasted approximately 10 cycles. MiXCR, run by TCRdb on the multiplex PCR reads, gives a single entry per CDR3 protein. The sample contains roughly 49,000 distinct CDR3 sequences, roughly 80% of which appear only once. Worth noting for this clonotype: Sequence at one end of the junction differs from germline and may be a read error.

Looked up from germline, CDR1 is SGHAT and CDR2 is FQDESV (reference sequence). The CDR3 spans 15 residues. Unsorted bulk tissue of about 20-30 mg yielded co-extracted RNA and DNA. J is TRBJ2-3 and V is TRBV11-1, with TRBD2 as a possible D gene (5 bases). The sequencing input was liver tumor tissue from sampling region 5. Subset described: tumor region T5, tumor centre. The sequence was obtained from a man aged 35 to 55 with primary liver carcinoma and hepatitis B virus infection. The CDR3 nucleotides read TGTGCCAGAAGTATGCCGAGGGAGAGCACATATACGCAGTATTTT. Translated: CARSMPRESTYTQYF.